These 11 T cell receptor beta chains were sequenced from one sample in a study of radiotherapy plus CTLA-4 blockade in lung cancer. Profiling relied on immunoSEQ multiplex PCR, and the TCRdb table lists in-frame clones only, not all of them. The sample shows around 44,000 clones, 65% to 90% of them seen only once. Sequenced material: peripheral blood, taken from a patient treated with radiotherapy plus ipilimumab. The receptor set was obtained from a human donor with non-small cell lung cancer that progressed on radiotherapy plus ipilimumab. Some clones in this sample may be carry-over from other donors' samples.

The J gene is TRBJ2-7, the V gene TRBV14; the match to TRBD1 covers 7 bases. CDR3 length: 15 amino acids. Germline CDR1 reads SGHDN; CDR2 reads FVKESK. J gave up 2 bases and V 2 bases, and 6 bases lay outside the gene matches. CDR3 sequence reads: CASSQQGTATYEQYF. CDR3 sequence (DNA): TGTGCCAGCAGCCAACAGGGGACAGCGACCTACGAGCAGTACTTC.

The gene calls are TRBV19 and TRBJ2-3; D is perhaps TRBD2 (6 bases). Germline assignment: CDR1 LNHDA and CDR2 SQIVND (reference sequence). V gave up 6 bases and J gave up 6 bases, with 10 bases separating them. This CDR3 comprises 12 residues. In nucleotides, the CDR3 is TGTGCCAGTAGCTCGGAGGGGGATACGCAGTATTTT. Translation gives CASSSEGDTQYF. The whole variable domain, remainder taken from reference TRBV19 and TRBJ2-3, is DGGITQSPKYLFRKEGQNVTLSCEQNLNHDAMYWYRQDPGQGLRLIYYSQIVNDFQKGDIAEGYSVSREKKESFPLTVTSAQKNPTAFYLCASSSEGDTQYFGPGTRLTVL.

This clone was counted once. The chain joins TRBV6-5 to TRBJ2-1; D might be TRBD1 (5 bases). CDR1 and CDR2 (germline): MNHEY, SVGAGI. CDR3 length: 14 residues. Trimming removed 6 bases at V and 5 bases at J, with 14 bases between. In DNA form, the CDR3 reads TGTGCCAGCAGCTACAGGAGAAGAGACAATGAGCAGTTCTTC. Its protein is CASSYRRRDNEQFF.

The V and J genes are TRBV7-8 and TRBJ1-3, with 8 positions matching TRBD1. From germline, CDR1 is SGHVS and CDR2 FQNEAQ. V lost 2 bases and J lost 3; bases outside the gene matches: 12. This CDR3 contains 18 residues. The CDR3 coding sequence is TGTGCCAGCAGCTTAAAGGGCAACCAGGGGGCAAGTGGAAACACCATATATTTT. Amino acids: CASSLKGNQGASGNTIYF.

J is TRBJ1-4 and V is TRBV10-2; 9 positions agree with TRBD1. With V trimmed by 7 bases and J by 7 bases, 4 bases remained unmatched. The CDR3 has 13 residues. From germline, CDR1 is WSHSY and CDR2 SAAADI. This CDR3 reads CASTRDRVEKLFF. The CDR3, as DNA: TGCGCCAGCACCCGGGACAGGGTTGAAAAACTGTTTTTT.

CDR3 in DNA: TGCAGCGTTGATCTGGCAGGGGGCTACGAGCAGTACTTC. Protein: CSVDLAGGYEQYF. The chain employs TRBV29-1 and TRBJ2-7; 7 nucleotides align to TRBD1. The V segment lost 3 bases and the J segment 3 bases; nucleotides outside the gene matches: 5. Germline V CDR1 and CDR2: SQVTM, ANQGSEA. This CDR3 spans 13 amino acids.

The chain is built from TRBV11-1 and TRBJ2-7, with 7 nucleotides matching TRBD1. Germline V CDR1 and CDR2: SGHAT, FQDESV (reference sequence). V lost 4 bases to trimming and J lost 5 bases; unmatched junction nucleotides: 2. CDR3 length equals 12 residues. The CDR3 loop is CASSSTGDEQYF. The CDR3 region has the DNA TGTGCCAGCAGCTCCACAGGGGACGAGCAGTACTTC. Full variable domain (remainder filled in from reference TRBV11-1 and TRBJ2-7): EAEVAQSPRYKITEKSQAVAFWCDPISGHATLYWYRQILGQGPELLVQFQDESVVDDSQLPKDRFSAERLKGVDSTLKIQPAELGDSAMYLCASSSTGDEQYFGPGTRLTVT.

The chain combines TRBV9 with TRBJ1-1; TRBD1 might be the D (6 bases). Trimming shortened V by 0 bases and J by 1 base, and 10 bases separated the two germline ends. CDR3 length: 15 residues. Germline V gene data show CDR1 as SGDLS and CDR2 as YYNGEE. The CDR3 coding sequence is TGTGCCAGCAGCGTAGGGAGGACAGCGAACACTGAAGCTTTCTTT. Its translation: CASSVGRTANTEAFF.

The V and J genes are TRBV10-3 and TRBJ1-2; D not resolved. The CDR3 sequence is 11 residues long. Germline CDR1 reads ENHRY; CDR2 reads SYGVKD. The V end was cut by 2 bases, the J end by 10 bases, with 8 bases between. The CDR3, as DNA: TGTGCCATCAGTGAGGCCCGCGACTACACCTTC. It specifies CAISEARDYTF.

The V gene is TRBV19, the J gene TRBJ1-6; 10 bases align to TRBD1. The CDR3 contains 19 residues. J was trimmed by 2 bases and V by 2 bases; bases with no gene match: 9. Germline V lookup: CDR1 LNHDA, CDR2 SQIVND (reference sequence). CDR3 in DNA: TGTGCCAGTAGTATAAGGGGGACAGGGGTTCTCGCCTATAATTCACCCCTCCACTTT. Its protein is CASSIRGTGVLAYNSPLHF. Supplemented by reference TRBV19 and TRBJ1-6, the full variable domain reads DGGITQSPKYLFRKEGQNVTLSCEQNLNHDAMYWYRQDPGQGLRLIYYSQIVNDFQKGDIAEGYSVSREKKESFPLTVTSAQKNPTAFYLCASSIRGTGVLAYNSPLHFGNGTRLTVT.

CDR3 amino acids: CASSRGATDTQYF. In DNA, the CDR3 is TGTGCCAGCAGTCGGGGGGCGACAGATACGCAGTATTTT. The rearrangement uses TRBV6-5 and TRBJ2-3, with a tentative D call TRBD2 (7 bases). The ends were cut back, 5 bases at V and 3 bases at J, with 9 bases in the middle. Germline V gives CDR1 MNHEY, CDR2 SVGAGI. CDR3 length equals 13 residues.